This T cell receptor beta chain was recorded in a study of pediatric ulcerative colitis. The rectum was sampled with one to two pinch biopsies at colonoscopy. This was a survey-level run. Profiled with immunoSEQ multiplex PCR; TCRdb holds only in-frame clones, not every one. The data show approximately 37,000 clones, about 75% seen once. The V gene's germline CDR1 is SQVTM and CDR2 ANQGSEA. The CDR3 length is 15 residues. J lost 0 bases, V lost 6 bases, and 9 bases had no gene match. V and J are TRBV29-1 and TRBJ2-5; TRBD2 matches at 8 bases. Sequencing used gut tissue. The receptor comes from a boy younger than 18 with severe ulcerative colitis. The CDR3 DNA is TGCAGCGTAAGGGACTCCGGGGGGGACCAAGAGACCCAGTACTTC. Protein: CSVRDSGGDQETQYF.